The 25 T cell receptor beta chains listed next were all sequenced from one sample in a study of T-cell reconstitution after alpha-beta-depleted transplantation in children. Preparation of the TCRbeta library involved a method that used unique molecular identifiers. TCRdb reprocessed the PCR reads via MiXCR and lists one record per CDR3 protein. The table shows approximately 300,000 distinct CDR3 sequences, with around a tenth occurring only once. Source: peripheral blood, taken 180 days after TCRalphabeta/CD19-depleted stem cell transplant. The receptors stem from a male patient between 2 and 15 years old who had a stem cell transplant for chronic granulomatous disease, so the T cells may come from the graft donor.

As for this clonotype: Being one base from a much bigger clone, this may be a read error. DNA for the CDR3: TGTGCCAGCAGTTTCGTTAACTATGGCGACACCTTC. This gives the protein CASSFVNYGDTF. The gene calls are TRBV12-3 or TRBV12-4 and TRBJ1-2, with D unresolved. CDR3 length: 12 amino acids.

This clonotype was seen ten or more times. The CDR3 region is CASAGTVNTEAFF. The DNA for the CDR3 is TGTGCCAGCGCCGGGACAGTGAACACTGAAGCTTTCTTT. V usage is TRBV6-5 and J usage is TRBJ1-1; 7 bases map to TRBD1. The V and J ends lost 8 bases and 0 bases, in that order; junction bases with no gene match: 3. Germline lookup yields CDR1 MNHEY and CDR2 SVGAGI. This CDR3 is 13 amino acids long.

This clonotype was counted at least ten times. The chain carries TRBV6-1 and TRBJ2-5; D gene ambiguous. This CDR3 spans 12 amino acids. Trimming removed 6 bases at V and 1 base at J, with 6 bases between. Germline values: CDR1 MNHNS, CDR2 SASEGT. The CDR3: CASRTIQETQYF. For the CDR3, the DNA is TGTGCCAGCAGGACAATCCAAGAGACCCAGTACTTC.

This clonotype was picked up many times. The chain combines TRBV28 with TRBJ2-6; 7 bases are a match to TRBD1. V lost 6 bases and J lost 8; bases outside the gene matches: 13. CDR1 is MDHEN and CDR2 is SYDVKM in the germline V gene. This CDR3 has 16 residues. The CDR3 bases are TGTGCCAGCAGACAGGGGATCGTTTTAGGGTCCAACGTCCTGACTTTC. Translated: CASRQGIVLGSNVLTF.

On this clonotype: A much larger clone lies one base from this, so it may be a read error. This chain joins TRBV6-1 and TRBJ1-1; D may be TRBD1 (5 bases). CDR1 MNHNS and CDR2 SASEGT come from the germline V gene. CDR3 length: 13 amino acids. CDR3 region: CASTEVGDTEAFF. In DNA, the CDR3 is TGTGCCAGCACTGAAGTAGGGGATACTGAAGCTTTCTTT.

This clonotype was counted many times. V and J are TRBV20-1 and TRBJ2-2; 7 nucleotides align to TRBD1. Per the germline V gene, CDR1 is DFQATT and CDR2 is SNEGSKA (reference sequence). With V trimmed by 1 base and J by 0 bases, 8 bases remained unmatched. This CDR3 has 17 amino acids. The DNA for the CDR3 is TGCAGTGCTAGAGGTCCCGGGACAGCCGCGAACACCGGGGAGCTGTTTTTT. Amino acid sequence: CSARGPGTAANTGELFF.

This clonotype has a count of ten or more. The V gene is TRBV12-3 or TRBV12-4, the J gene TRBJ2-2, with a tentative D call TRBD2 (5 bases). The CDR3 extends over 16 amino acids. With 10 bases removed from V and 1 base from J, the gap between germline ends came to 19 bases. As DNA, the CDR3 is TGTGCCACCCGGGCCCTCAGCGGAGTGAACACCGGGGAGCTGTTTTTT. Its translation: CATRALSGVNTGELFF.

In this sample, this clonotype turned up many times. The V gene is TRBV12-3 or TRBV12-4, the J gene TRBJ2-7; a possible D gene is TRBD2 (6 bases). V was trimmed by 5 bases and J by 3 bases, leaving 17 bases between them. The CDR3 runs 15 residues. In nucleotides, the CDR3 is TGTGCCAGCAGTATCTCCCCGACTAGTAACTACGAGCAGTACTTC. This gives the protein CASSISPTSNYEQYF.

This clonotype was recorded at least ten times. The DNA of the CDR3 is TGTGCCAGCAGCTTAGGTAGGACAATCTCCTACAATGAGCAGTTCTTC. This sequence encodes CASSLGRTISYNEQFF. This chain joins TRBV7-9 and TRBJ2-1; possibly TRBD1 for D (5 bases). The germline CDR1 and CDR2 sequences are SEHNR and FQNEAQ (reference sequence). V dropped 1 base and J dropped 0 bases, with 10 bases sitting between them. The CDR3 sequence is 16 residues long.

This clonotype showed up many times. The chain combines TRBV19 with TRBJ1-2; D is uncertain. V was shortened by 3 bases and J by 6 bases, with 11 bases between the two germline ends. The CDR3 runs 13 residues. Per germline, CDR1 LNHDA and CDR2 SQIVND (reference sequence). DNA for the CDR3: TGTGCCAGTAGTATTTGGTCCTTCGATGGCTACACCTTC. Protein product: CASSIWSFDGYTF.

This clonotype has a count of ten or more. CDR3 region: CAWSLAPHSYEQYF. CDR3 bases: TGTGCCTGGAGCCTAGCGCCGCACTCCTACGAGCAGTACTTC. The chain uses TRBV30 and TRBJ2-7; maybe TRBD2 (6 bases). The CDR3 length is 14 residues. Germline CDR1 is GTSNPN and CDR2 is SVGIG (reference sequence). The V gene lost 3 bases and the J gene lost 0 bases, with 12 bases spanning the gap.

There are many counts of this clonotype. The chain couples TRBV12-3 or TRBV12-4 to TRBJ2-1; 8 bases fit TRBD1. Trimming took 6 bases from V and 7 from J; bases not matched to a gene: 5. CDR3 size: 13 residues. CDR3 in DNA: TGTGCCAGCAGCCTCAGACAGGGGAATGAGCAGTTCTTC. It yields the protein CASSLRQGNEQFF.

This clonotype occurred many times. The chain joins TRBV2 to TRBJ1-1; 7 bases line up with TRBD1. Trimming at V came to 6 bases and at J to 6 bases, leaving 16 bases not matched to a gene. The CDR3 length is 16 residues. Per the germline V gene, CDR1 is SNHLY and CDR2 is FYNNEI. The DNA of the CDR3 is TGTGCCAGCAGAGCCGGCGGGAACAGGGGAGGATCTGAAGCTTTCTTT. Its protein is CASRAGGNRGGSEAFF.

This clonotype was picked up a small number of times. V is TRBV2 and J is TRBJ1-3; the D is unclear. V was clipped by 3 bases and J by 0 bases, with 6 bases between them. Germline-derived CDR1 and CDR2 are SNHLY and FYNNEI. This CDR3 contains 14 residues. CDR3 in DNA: TGTGCCAGCAGTGATTGGAACTCTGGAAACACCATATATTTT. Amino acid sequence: CASSDWNSGNTIYF. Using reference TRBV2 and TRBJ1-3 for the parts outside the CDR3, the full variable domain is EPEVTQTPSHQVTQMGQEVILRCVPISNHLYFYWYRQILGQKVEFLVSFYNNEISEKSEIFDDQFSVERPDGSNFTLKIRSTKLEDSAMYFCASSDWNSGNTIYFGEGSWLTVV.

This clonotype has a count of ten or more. CDR3 sequence reads: CASTDRVNTEAFF. The CDR3 DNA follows: TGTGCCAGTACGGACAGGGTGAACACTGAAGCTTTCTTT. The rearrangement joins TRBV19 to TRBJ1-1, with 8 bases that match TRBD1. The V gene's germline CDR1 is LNHDA and CDR2 SQIVND (reference sequence). The CDR3 consists of 13 residues. V was pared by 7 bases and J by 0 bases, with 1 base of the junction left unmatched.

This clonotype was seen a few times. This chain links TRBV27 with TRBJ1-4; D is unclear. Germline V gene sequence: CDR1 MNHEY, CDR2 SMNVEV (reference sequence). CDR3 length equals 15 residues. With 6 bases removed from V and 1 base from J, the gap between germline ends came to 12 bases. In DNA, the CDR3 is TGTGCCAGCAGACGAAACGGTGGAACTAATGAAAAACTGTTTTTT. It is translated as CASRRNGGTNEKLFF.

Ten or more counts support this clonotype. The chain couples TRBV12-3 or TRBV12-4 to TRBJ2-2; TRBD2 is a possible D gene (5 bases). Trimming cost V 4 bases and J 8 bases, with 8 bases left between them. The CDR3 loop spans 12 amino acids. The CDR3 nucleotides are TGTGCCAGCAGTTCGGACTCAGGGGAGCTGTTTTTT. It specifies CASSSDSGELFF.

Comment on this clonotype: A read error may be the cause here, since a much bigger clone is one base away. The CDR3 here is CASSRAVSTEASF. The CDR3 bases are TGTGCCAGCAGCCGAGCAGTGTCCACTGAAGCTTCCTTT. The chain uses TRBV4-2 and TRBJ1-1, with unresolved D. The CDR3 runs 13 residues. Per germline, CDR1 LGHNA and CDR2 YNFKEQ.

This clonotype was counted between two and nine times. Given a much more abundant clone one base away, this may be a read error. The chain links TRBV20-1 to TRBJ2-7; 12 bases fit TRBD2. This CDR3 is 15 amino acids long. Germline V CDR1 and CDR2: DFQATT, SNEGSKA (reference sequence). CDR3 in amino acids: CCATATSGSFYEQYF. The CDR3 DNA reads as TGCTGTGCTACCGCGACTAGCGGGAGCTTCTACGAGCAGTACTTC.

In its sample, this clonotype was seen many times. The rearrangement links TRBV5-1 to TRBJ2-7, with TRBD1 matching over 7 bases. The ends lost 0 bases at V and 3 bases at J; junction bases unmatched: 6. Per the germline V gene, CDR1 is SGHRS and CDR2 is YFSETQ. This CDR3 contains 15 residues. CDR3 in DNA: TGCGCCAGCAGCTTGGGCCAGGGGGATATCTACGAGCAGTACTTC. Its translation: CASSLGQGDIYEQYF. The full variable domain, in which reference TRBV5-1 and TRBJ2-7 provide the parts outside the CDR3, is KAGVTQTPRYLIKTRGQQVTLSCSPISGHRSVSWYQQTPGQGLQFLFEYFSETQRNKGNFPGRFSGRQFSNSRSEMNVSTLELGDSALYLCASSLGQGDIYEQYFGPGTRLTVT.

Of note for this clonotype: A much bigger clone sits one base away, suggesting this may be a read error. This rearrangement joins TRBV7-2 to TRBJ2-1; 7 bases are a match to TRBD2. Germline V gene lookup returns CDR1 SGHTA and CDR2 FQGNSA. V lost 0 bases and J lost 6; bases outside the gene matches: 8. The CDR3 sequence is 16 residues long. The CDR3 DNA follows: TGTGCCAGCAGCTTAGCTCTGCTAGCGGTGCCCAATGAGCAGTTCTTC. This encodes CASSLALLAVPNEQFF. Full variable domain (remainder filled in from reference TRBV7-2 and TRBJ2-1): GAGVSQSPSNKVTEKGKDVELRCDPISGHTALYWYRQSLGQGLEFLIYFQGNSAPDKSGLPSDRFSAERTGGSVSTLTIQRTQQEDSAVYLCASSLALLAVPNEQFFGPGTRLTVL.

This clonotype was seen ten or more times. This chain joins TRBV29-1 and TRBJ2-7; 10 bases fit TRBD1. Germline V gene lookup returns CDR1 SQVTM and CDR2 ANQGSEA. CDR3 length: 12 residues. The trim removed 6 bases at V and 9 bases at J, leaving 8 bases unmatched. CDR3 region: CSVSDRGRGQYF. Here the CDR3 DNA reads TGCAGCGTATCTGACAGGGGGCGAGGGCAGTACTTC.

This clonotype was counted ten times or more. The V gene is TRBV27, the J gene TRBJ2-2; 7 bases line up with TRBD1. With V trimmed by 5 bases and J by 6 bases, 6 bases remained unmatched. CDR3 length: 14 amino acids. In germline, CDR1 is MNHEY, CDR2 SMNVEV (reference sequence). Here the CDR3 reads CASSVQGWAGELFF. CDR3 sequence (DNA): TGTGCCAGCAGTGTACAGGGGTGGGCCGGGGAGCTGTTTTTT.

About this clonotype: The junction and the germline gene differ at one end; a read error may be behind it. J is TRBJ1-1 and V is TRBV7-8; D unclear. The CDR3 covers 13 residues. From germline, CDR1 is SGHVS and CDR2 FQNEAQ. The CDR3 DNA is TGTGTCAGCAGCTTAGCCCTGAAGACTGAAGCTTTCTTT. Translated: CVSSLALKTEAFF.

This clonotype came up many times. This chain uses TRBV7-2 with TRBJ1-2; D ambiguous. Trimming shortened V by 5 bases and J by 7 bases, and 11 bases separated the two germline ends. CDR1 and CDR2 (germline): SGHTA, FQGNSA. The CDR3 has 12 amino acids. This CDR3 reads CASSPRTSGYTF. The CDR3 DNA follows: TGTGCCAGCAGCCCCCGGACCTCTGGCTACACCTTC.